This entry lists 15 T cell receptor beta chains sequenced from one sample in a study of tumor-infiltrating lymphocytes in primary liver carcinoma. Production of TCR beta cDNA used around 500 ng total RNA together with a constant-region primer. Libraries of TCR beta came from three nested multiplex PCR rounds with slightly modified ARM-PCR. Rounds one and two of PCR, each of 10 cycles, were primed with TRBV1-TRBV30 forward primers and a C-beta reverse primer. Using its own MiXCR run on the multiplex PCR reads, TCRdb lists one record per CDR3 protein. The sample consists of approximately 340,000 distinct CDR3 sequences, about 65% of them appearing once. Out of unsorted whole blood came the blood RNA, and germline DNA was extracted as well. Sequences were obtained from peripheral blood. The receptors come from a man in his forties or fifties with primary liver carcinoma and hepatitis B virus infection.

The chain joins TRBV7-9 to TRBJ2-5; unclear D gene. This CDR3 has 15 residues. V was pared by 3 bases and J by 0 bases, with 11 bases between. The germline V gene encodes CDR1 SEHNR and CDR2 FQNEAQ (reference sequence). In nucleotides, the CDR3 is TGTGCCAGCAGCTTCGGGCGCTCGTACCAAGAGACCCAGTACTTC. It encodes CASSFGRSYQETQYF.

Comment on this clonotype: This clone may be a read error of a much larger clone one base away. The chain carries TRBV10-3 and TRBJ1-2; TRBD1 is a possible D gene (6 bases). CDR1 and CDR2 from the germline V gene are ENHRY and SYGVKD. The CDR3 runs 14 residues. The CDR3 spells CAISDFRGNYGDTF. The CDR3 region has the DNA TGTGCCATCAGTGATTTTAGGGGGAACTATGGCGACACCTTC.

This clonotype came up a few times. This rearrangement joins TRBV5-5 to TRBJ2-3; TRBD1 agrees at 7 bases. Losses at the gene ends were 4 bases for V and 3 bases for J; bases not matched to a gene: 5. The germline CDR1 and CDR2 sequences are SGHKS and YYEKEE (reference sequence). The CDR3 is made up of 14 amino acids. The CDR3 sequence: CASSPSQGTDTQYF. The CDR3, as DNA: TGTGCCAGCAGCCCCTCACAGGGGACAGATACGCAGTATTTT.

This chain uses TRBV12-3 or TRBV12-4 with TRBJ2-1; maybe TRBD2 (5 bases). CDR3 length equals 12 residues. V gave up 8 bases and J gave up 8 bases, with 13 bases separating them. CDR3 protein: CASGSVEDEQFF. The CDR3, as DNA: TGTGCCAGCGGTTCAGTGGAGGATGAGCAGTTCTTC.

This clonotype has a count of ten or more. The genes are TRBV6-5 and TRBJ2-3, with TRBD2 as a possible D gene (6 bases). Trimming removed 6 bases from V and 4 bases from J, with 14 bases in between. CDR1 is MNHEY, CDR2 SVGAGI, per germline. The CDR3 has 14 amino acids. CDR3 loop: CASSPPAGSDTQYF. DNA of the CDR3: TGTGCCAGCAGCCCACCTGCGGGGTCAGATACGCAGTATTTT.

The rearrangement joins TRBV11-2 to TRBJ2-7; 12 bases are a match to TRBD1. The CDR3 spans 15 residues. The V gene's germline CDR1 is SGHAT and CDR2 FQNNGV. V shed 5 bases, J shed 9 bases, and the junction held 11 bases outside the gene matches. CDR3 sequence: CASSPGTGGLNGQYF. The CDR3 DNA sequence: TGTGCCAGCAGCCCCGGGACAGGGGGCCTTAATGGGCAGTACTTC.

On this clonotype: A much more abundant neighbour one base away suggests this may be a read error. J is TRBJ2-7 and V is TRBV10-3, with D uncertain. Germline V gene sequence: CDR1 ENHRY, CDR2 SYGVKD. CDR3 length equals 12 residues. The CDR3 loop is CAISESSDEQYF. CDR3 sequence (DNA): TGTGCCATCAGTGAGTCCTCCGACGAGCAGTACTTC.

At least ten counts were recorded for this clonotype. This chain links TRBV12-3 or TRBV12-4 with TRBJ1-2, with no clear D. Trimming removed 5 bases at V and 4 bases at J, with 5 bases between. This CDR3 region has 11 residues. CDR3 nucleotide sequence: TGTGCCAGCAGTCCGGGCTATGGCTACACCTTC. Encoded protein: CASSPGYGYTF.

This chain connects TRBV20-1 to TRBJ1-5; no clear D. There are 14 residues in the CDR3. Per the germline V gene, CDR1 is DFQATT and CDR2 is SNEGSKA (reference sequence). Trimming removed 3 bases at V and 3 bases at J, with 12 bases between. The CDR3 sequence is CSARLSNNNQPQHF. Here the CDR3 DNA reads TGCAGTGCTAGGTTGTCGAATAACAATCAGCCCCAGCATTTT.

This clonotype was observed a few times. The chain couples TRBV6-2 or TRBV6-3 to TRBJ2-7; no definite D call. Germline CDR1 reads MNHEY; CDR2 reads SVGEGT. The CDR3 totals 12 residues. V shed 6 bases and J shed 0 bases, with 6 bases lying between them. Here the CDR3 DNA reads TGTGCCAGCAGGATCAGCTCCTACGAGCAGTACTTC. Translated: CASRISSYEQYF.

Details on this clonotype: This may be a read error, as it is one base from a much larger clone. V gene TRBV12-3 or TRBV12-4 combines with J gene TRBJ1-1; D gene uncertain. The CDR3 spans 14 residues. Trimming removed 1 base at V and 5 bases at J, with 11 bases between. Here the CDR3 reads CASSLGALWTEAFF. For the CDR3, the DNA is TGTGCCAGCAGTTTAGGAGCACTCTGGACTGAAGCTTTCTTT.

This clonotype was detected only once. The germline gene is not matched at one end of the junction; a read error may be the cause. The CDR3 loop reads CTSSRRAVGSYEQYF. CDR3 nucleotide sequence: TGTACCAGTAGTAGACGAGCGGTGGGCTCCTACGAGCAGTACTTC. The J gene is TRBJ2-7, the V gene TRBV6-2 or TRBV6-3, with D possibly matching TRBD2 (5 bases). The CDR3 covers 15 residues. CDR1 is MNHEY, CDR2 SVGEGT, per germline.

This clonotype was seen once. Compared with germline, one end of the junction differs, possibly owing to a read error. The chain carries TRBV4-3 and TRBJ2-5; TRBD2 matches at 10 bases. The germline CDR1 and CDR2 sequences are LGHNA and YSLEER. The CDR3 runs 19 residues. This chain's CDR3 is CVSSQEGAGGSLSKETQYF. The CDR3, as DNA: TGCGTCAGCAGCCAAGAAGGAGCGGGAGGGTCCCTTAGTAAGGAGACCCAGTACTTC.

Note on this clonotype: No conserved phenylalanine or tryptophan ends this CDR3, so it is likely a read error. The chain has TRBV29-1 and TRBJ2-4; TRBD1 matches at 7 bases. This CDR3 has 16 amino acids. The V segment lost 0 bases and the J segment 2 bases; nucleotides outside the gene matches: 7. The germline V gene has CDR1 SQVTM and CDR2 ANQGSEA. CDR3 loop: CSVEEVGGAPKNIQYL. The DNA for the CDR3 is TGCAGCGTTGAAGAAGTAGGGGGCGCCCCCAAAAACATTCAGTACCTC.

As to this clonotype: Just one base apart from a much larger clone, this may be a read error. CDR3 sequence: CAISESYEGNKQYF. The CDR3 region has the DNA TGTGCCATCAGTGAGTCGTACGAGGGGAACAAGCAGTACTTC. The chain has TRBV10-3 and TRBJ2-7, with D perhaps assigned TRBD1 or TRBD2 (5 bases each). Trimming left V 0 bases short and J 8 bases short, with 14 bases between. The CDR3 extends over 14 amino acids. Germline CDR1 and CDR2: ENHRY and SYGVKD.